This T cell receptor (delta chain) was retrieved from a study of gamma-delta chains in newborns, infants, children. Study-wide background: Microbial exposure reportedly drives polyclonal innate γδ T cell expansion after birth.

The V segment lost 0 bases and the J segment 0 bases; nucleotides outside the gene matches: 13. Germline CDR1 reads NSMFDY; CDR2 reads ISSIKDK. The CDR3 extends over 19 amino acids. A note on this clone: TCRdb's entry gives the protein of a much larger clone, which mismatches this DNA's translation at residue 7, likely from a read error; the protein reported here is translated from the DNA.

TCRdb re-called the reads with CATT. The sample has roughly 7,200 delta-chain clones; 0.55% to 0.7% are singletons. The sequence came from a child who was a newborn, infant or young child, either healthy, febrile or measles-vaccinated (not recorded which). Sequenced input: blood. The chain employs TRAV29/DV5 and TRDJ1; 11 bases agree with TRDD3. CDR3 sequence reads: CAASGSCWGIHLYTDKLIF. CDR3 nucleotides: TGTGCAGCAAGCGGTTCGTGCTGGGGGATACACTTGTACACCGATAAACTCATCTTT.